A single T cell receptor beta chain is shown here with its context. This entry comes from a study of control samples from healthy donors and cancer patients. The germline V gene encodes CDR1 MNHEY and CDR2 SVGAGI. Trimming cost V 7 bases and J 0 bases, with 10 bases left between them. The CDR3 spans 13 residues. Profiling relied on immunoSEQ multiplex PCR, and the TCRdb table lists in-frame clones only, not all of them. The table includes over 60,000 clones, almost 85% detected once. The sequenced sample was blood. The chain has TRBV6-5 and TRBJ2-7; weak D call: TRBD1 (5 bases). The origin of this receptor is a man aged 35 to 55 in good health. The CDR3 protein is CASNTGSSYEQYF. In DNA, the CDR3 is TGTGCCAGCAACACAGGTTCCTCCTACGAGCAGTACTTC.